The rows below give T cell receptor beta chains drawn from one sample of a study of OX40 agonist ivuxolimab in advanced cancers. The protocol was immunoSEQ multiplex PCR, while the TCRdb copy is restricted to in-frame clones and leaves out a portion. This table has about 19,000 clones, 83% appearing once. Sequenced here: CD4+ or CD8+ T cells sorted from blood, sampled in a trial of the OX40 agonist ivuxolimab. The receptor source for this set is an adult with an advanced solid tumor such as melanoma, head and neck, liver or kidney cancer. CDR3s include the opening cysteine and the closing phenylalanine or tryptophan. A D gene is named only where the DNA matches it firmly.

j_gene | d_gene | v_gene | CDR3aa
TRBJ2-1 | . | TRBV6-5 | CASTVYNEQFF
TRBJ2-2 | TRBD1 | TRBV6-4 | CASSDSGQGETGELFF
TRBJ1-5 | . | TRBV19 | CASTIEDSNQPQHF
TRBJ1-2 | . | TRBV6-1 | CASSEALNYGYTF
TRBJ1-1 | TRBD1 | TRBV7-3 | CASSLYSGTVLNTEAFF
TRBJ2-7 | . | TRBV6-1 | CASWAGVNEQYF
TRBJ2-5 | . | TRBV10-3 | CASGFQETQYF
TRBJ2-1 | TRBD1 | TRBV12-5 | CASGSRTGSVNEQFF
TRBJ2-5 | . | TRBV23-1 | CASSQRGQETQYF
TRBJ2-1 | TRBD2 | TRBV7-8 | CASSLVRGLAAYEQFF
TRBJ1-1 | . | TRBV7-9 | CASSLEYLNTEAFF
TRBJ2-5 | TRBD2 | TRBV28 | CASSELGGREETQYF
TRBJ2-7 | . | TRBV7-6 | CASSLTNEQYF
TRBJ2-7 | TRBD1 | TRBV27 | CASTRDRGRVYEQYF
TRBJ2-7 | . | TRBV11-2 | CASSQTIGSSYEQYF